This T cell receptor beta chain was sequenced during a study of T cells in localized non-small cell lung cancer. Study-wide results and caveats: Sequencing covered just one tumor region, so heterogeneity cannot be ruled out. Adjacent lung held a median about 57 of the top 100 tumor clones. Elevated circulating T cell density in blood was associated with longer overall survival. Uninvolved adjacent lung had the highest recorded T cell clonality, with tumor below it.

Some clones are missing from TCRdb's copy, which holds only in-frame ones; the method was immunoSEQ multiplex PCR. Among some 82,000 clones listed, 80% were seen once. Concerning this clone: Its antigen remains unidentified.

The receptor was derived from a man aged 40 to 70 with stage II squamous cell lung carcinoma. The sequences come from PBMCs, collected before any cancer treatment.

Here the CDR3 DNA reads TGCGCCAGCAGCCTGCAACTTCGGTCCTACGAGCAGTACTTC. Its translation: CASSLQLRSYEQYF. J is TRBJ2-7 and V is TRBV4-1; D is unresolved. V lost 4 bases, J lost 1 base, and 11 bases lay in between. The CDR3 runs 14 residues. CDR1 is MGHRA, CDR2 YSYEKL, per germline.